This TCR beta chain was retrieved from a study of control samples from healthy donors and cancer patients. TCRdb keeps only in-frame clones here, not all; method: immunoSEQ multiplex PCR. The sample includes approximately 120,000 clones, about 92% of them seen just once. V lost 8 bases and J lost 1, with 8 bases in between. This CDR3 region has 12 residues. Looked up from germline, CDR1 is MNHEY and CDR2 is SVGAGI. This clonotype was sampled from a man older than 75 with head and neck cancer. V usage is TRBV6-5 and J usage is TRBJ1-2; D is ambiguous. Sequencing was performed on PBMCs. Here the CDR3 reads CASGELNYGYTF. The CDR3 DNA is TGTGCCAGCGGAGAACTTAACTATGGCTACACCTTC.